This T cell receptor beta chain stems from a study of tumor-infiltrating lymphocytes in primary liver carcinoma. The CDR3 length is 14 residues. Germline CDR1 reads MNHNS; CDR2 reads SASEGT. The ends lost 9 bases at V and 4 bases at J; junction bases unmatched: 8. The researchers produced TCR beta cDNA from 500 to 550 ng total RNA with a constant-region primer. Nested multiplex PCR, run for three rounds with slightly modified ARM-PCR, yielded TCR beta libraries. A C-beta reverse primer was combined with TRBV1-TRBV30 forward primers in the first two PCR rounds, and each round had approximately 10 cycles. TCRdb independently ran MiXCR on the multiplex PCR reads; one entry per CDR3 protein. The sample lists about 78,000 distinct CDR3 sequences, 60% to 80% occurring once. Between roughly 17 and 31 mg of unsorted bulk tissue served as the source from which RNA and DNA were co-extracted.

The chain joins TRBV6-1 to TRBJ2-2, with TRBD2 matching over 7 bases. This receptor was obtained from a woman aged 55 to 70 with primary liver carcinoma and hepatitis B virus infection. What was sequenced was liver tumor tissue from sampling region 4. Sample subset: tumor region T4, right-lateral pole. This CDR3 reads CASSKASGTGELFF. The CDR3 DNA reads as TGTGCCAGTAGTAAGGCTAGCGGCACCGGGGAGCTGTTTTTT.